This T cell receptor beta chain is from a study of long-term antiretroviral therapy in people with HIV. Study summary: Samples collected earliest predate the 2015 immediate-ART recommendation by about a decade. General study points: Blood in the study was drawn between 2004 and 2017, possibly under older ART regimens, which may be less effective than current ones.

As regards this clone: What it binds is not known.

J lost 7 bases, V lost 0 bases, and 3 bases had no gene match. The CDR3 length is 14 residues. The germline V gene has CDR1 SGHRS and CDR2 YFSETQ. A v3.0 immunoSEQ assay was performed at survey level. Sequencing used immunoSEQ multiplex PCR; TCRdb keeps in-frame clones, though not all of them. The top ten clones hold just under 9.5% of a sample with some 22,000 clones, 70% to 80% of them seen once. This clonotype was sampled from a woman aged 40 to 49 with HIV. The input for sequencing was unsorted PBMCs, taken 4.1 years after starting antiretroviral therapy. V is TRBV5-1 and J is TRBJ2-1; 8 positions match TRBD1. The DNA for the CDR3 is TGCGCCAGCAGCTTGGGTGGACAGGGTAATGAGCAGTTCTTC. As protein: CASSLGGQGNEQFF.